This T cell receptor (beta chain) was sequenced in a study of spatial heterogeneity in lung cancer. Study at large: The count of detected beta-chain sequences consistently exceeded that of alpha-chain sequences. Overall study findings and caveats: For expanded intratumoral alpha and beta TCRs, counts tracked tumor mutation counts.

As for time point: sample taken at primary tumor resection. CDR3 length: 14 residues. Germline CDR1 SGHAT, CDR2 FQDESV (reference sequence). J lost 4 bases, V lost 5 bases, and 5 bases had no gene match. This clonotype was counted between two and nine times. What it binds is not known. This beta chain is off target for a library built for alpha chains, so its abundance means little. A distinct unique molecular identifier was carried by each TCR cDNA molecule. Each CDR3 protein is one row after TCRdb ran MiXCR on the 5' RACE reads. Here the sample spans around 18,000 distinct CDR3 sequences, 5.8% being singletons.

Sequences were derived from lung tumor tissue, sampled at surgery. This sequence was found in a female donor with early-stage non-small cell lung cancer. J is TRBJ2-1 and V is TRBV11-1, with 7 nucleotides matching TRBD1. The CDR3 region has the DNA TGTGCCAGCAGCCGCCCGACAGGGTACAATGAGCAGTTCTTC. It is translated as CASSRPTGYNEQFF.